Below, 22 T cell receptor beta chains from the same sample are listed, as sequenced in a study of CD8+ T cells in alopecia areata. Treatment here: oral pan-JAK inhibitor, 5-10 mg twice daily. Extraction and reverse transcription of RNA yielded cDNA as the sequencing template. TCRdb's copy holds only in-frame clones and misses some; the assay was immunoSEQ multiplex PCR. The repertoire includes approximately 280,000 clones, 55% to 70% of them detected once, and approximately 2% sits in the top ten. This specimen was CD4+ T cells sorted from blood, taken at week 24, from a patient treated with tofacitinib. These receptors all come from a human donor with alopecia areata.

This clone appeared a few times. This chain links TRBV7-2 with TRBJ2-3; 10 bases are a match to TRBD2. Germline trimming cut 5 bases from V and 2 bases from J; bases unmatched to any gene: 7. Germline assignment: CDR1 SGHTA and CDR2 FQGNSA. The CDR3 consists of 16 residues. This CDR3 is CASSHYSGGPTDTQYF. The CDR3 nucleotides read TGTGCCAGCAGCCATTATAGCGGGGGGCCCACAGATACGCAGTATTTT. Drawing the rest from reference TRBV7-2 and TRBJ2-3, the complete variable domain is GAGVSQSPSNKVTEKGKDVELRCDPISGHTALYWYRQSLGQGLEFLIYFQGNSAPDKSGLPSDRFSAERTGGSVSTLTIQRTQQEDSAVYLCASSHYSGGPTDTQYFGPGTRLTVL.

This clone has a handful of counts. The chain couples TRBV28 to TRBJ2-2, with D possibly TRBD1 on 6 matching bases. V lost 7 bases and J lost 0, with 15 bases in between. The CDR3 extends over 16 amino acids. The germline CDR1 and CDR2 sequences are MDHEN and SYDVKM. Written as DNA, the CDR3 is TGTGCCAGCACCCTACCCGGGACATCGAACACCGGGGAGCTGTTTTTT. Translation: CASTLPGTSNTGELFF.

This clone was counted a single time. This rearrangement joins TRBV15 to TRBJ1-2, with D perhaps TRBD1 (6 bases). The CDR3 length is 14 residues. The V end was cut by 0 bases, the J end by 5 bases, with 10 bases between. Germline assignment: CDR1 LNHNV and CDR2 YYDKDF (reference sequence). CDR3: CATSRETGSYGYTF. CDR3 in DNA: TGTGCCACCAGCAGAGAAACAGGGTCTTATGGCTACACCTTC.

This sequence joins TRBV7-2 and TRBJ2-5, with 10 bases that match TRBD1. Germline V gene lookup returns CDR1 SGHTA and CDR2 FQGNSA. The CDR3 runs 14 residues. V lost 4 bases, J lost 6 bases, and 5 bases stayed unmatched. In DNA, the CDR3 is TGTGCCAGCAGCTCAGGACAGGGGGGCAAGACCCAGTACTTC. It translates to CASSSGQGGKTQYF.

This clone was seen once. The chain links TRBV6-5 to TRBJ1-4, with D perhaps matching TRBD1 (6 bases). V lost 2 bases to trimming and J lost 5 bases, with 9 bases between them. In germline, CDR1 is MNHEY, CDR2 SVGAGI. The CDR3 runs to 14 residues. CDR3 sequence: CASSYGDRNEKLFF. The CDR3 DNA is TGTGCCAGCAGTTACGGAGACAGGAATGAAAAACTGTTTTTT.

The chain recombines TRBV6-6 with TRBJ2-1; 8 bases fit TRBD1. Germline V gene lookup returns CDR1 MNHNY and CDR2 SVGAGI (reference sequence). V was clipped by 6 bases and J by 6 bases; unmatched bases: 10. This CDR3 contains 15 residues. CDR3 sequence: CASSHGQGAANEQFF. The DNA of the CDR3 is TGTGCCAGCAGCCACGGGCAGGGGGCTGCCAATGAGCAGTTCTTC.

The chain uses TRBV30 and TRBJ2-3; perhaps TRBD1 as D (6 bases). This CDR3 region has 13 residues. CDR1 and CDR2 (germline): GTSNPN, SVGIG (reference sequence). Trimming stripped 7 bases from V and 0 bases from J, with 11 bases between. In nucleotides, the CDR3 is TGTGCCTCTTACCAGGGGAGCACAGATACGCAGTATTTT. Its protein product is CASYQGSTDTQYF.

The chain has TRBV29-1 and TRBJ1-5; TRBD1 matches at 7 bases. V was pared by 4 bases and J by 5 bases, with 5 bases of the junction left unmatched. There are 13 residues in the CDR3. Germline V gives CDR1 SQVTM, CDR2 ANQGSEA. DNA of the CDR3: TGCAGCGTTGGACAGGGCAGTGATCAGCCCCAGCATTTT. Its protein is CSVGQGSDQPQHF.

There are a few counts of this clone. The chain is built from TRBV10-3 and TRBJ2-3; the match to TRBD1 covers 10 bases. The V gene end was trimmed by 10 bases and the J gene end by 1 base; junction bases not matched to a gene: 2. The CDR3 is made up of 13 amino acids. Germline CDR1 is ENHRY and CDR2 is SYGVKD. Written as DNA, the CDR3 is TGTGCCAATGGACAGGGGGGCACAGATACGCAGTATTTT. This codes for CANGQGGTDTQYF.

This chain connects TRBV7-2 to TRBJ1-5, with 8 bases fitting TRBD1. The V gene's germline CDR1 is SGHTA and CDR2 FQGNSA. This CDR3 is 17 amino acids long. V trimming: 3 bases; J trimming: 0 bases; junction bases outside the gene matches: 7. The CDR3 region is CASSFEQGDNSNQPQHF. The CDR3 nucleotides are TGTGCCAGCAGCTTTGAACAGGGGGACAATAGCAATCAGCCCCAGCATTTT.

This rearrangement joins TRBV9 to TRBJ2-7, with D unclear. There are 16 residues in the CDR3. CDR1 is SGDLS, CDR2 YYNGEE, per germline. Trimming removed 2 bases from V and 5 bases from J, with 20 bases in between. The CDR3 spells CASSVTVQSLVHEQYF. The CDR3 region has the DNA TGTGCCAGCAGCGTTACCGTCCAGAGCCTTGTCCACGAGCAGTACTTC.

The rearrangement joins TRBV15 to TRBJ2-7, with D possibly being TRBD2 (6 bases). CDR1 is LNHNV, CDR2 YYDKDF, per germline (reference sequence). V was shortened by 0 bases and J by 5 bases, with 17 bases between the two germline ends. The CDR3 has 16 residues. CDR3 bases: TGTGCCACCAGCAGAGATAGGCAGGGAGGTATGGACGAGCAGTACTTC. Its protein is CATSRDRQGGMDEQYF.

The chain uses TRBV28 and TRBJ2-3; tentatively, D is TRBD2 (6 bases). Germline V gene lookup returns CDR1 MDHEN and CDR2 SYDVKM. Trimming took 8 bases from V and 1 from J, leaving 19 bases between them. This CDR3 has 16 amino acids. CDR3 region: CASHLIGSGGTDTQYF. In DNA form, the CDR3 reads TGTGCCAGCCACTTAATAGGCTCGGGGGGCACAGATACGCAGTATTTT. Full variable domain (outside the CDR3, taken from reference TRBV28 and TRBJ2-3): DVKVTQSSRYLVKRTGEKVFLECVQDMDHENMFWYRQDPGLGLRLIYFSYDVKMKEKGDIPEGYSVSREKKERFSLILESASTNQTSMYLCASHLIGSGGTDTQYFGPGTRLTVL.

This clone was seen a few times. In nucleotides, the CDR3 is TGTGCCTGGAGTGTTGTTTATGAGCAGTTCTTC. Translating gives CAWSVVYEQFF. V is TRBV30 and J is TRBJ2-1; D is undetermined. CDR3 length: 11 residues. Per germline, CDR1 GTSNPN and CDR2 SVGIG (reference sequence). V gave up 0 bases and J gave up 8 bases, with 5 bases separating them.

The chain combines TRBV5-6 with TRBJ1-1; unclear D gene. Germline loops: CDR1 SGHDT, CDR2 YYEEEE. The CDR3 totals 14 residues. Trimming took off 0 bases at V and 5 bases at J, with 11 bases between the two ends. As DNA, the CDR3 is TGTGCCAGCAGCTTGGAGATTGTTGGAACTGAAGCTTTCTTT. This sequence encodes CASSLEIVGTEAFF.

In this sample, this clone turned up once. The gene calls are TRBV30 and TRBJ2-1; no reliable D call. This CDR3 spans 11 amino acids. The germline V gene has CDR1 GTSNPN and CDR2 SVGIG (reference sequence). The V end lost 2 bases, the J end lost 7 bases, and 6 bases lay between the germline ends. The CDR3, as DNA: TGTGCCTGGAGTTACGGTAATGAGCAGTTCTTC. This sequence encodes CAWSYGNEQFF.

This clone was found a few times. DNA for the CDR3: TGTGCCAGCAGCATACAGGGGGCTTCTGAAGCTTTCTTT. Its protein product is CASSIQGASEAFF. This sequence joins TRBV7-3 and TRBJ1-1, with TRBD1 identical over 9 bases. Germline CDR1 is SGHTA and CDR2 is FQGTGA. The CDR3 sequence is 13 residues long. The V gene end was trimmed by 5 bases and the J gene end by 6 bases; junction bases not matched to a gene: 4. Based on the CDR3 plus reference TRBV7-3 and TRBJ1-1, the full variable domain is GAGVSQTPSNKVTEKGKYVELRCDPISGHTALYWYRQSLGQGPEFLIYFQGTGAADDSGLPNDRFFAVRPEGSVSTLKIQRTERGDSAVYLCASSIQGASEAFFGQGTRLTVV.

This clone was seen once. This rearrangement joins TRBV5-4 to TRBJ2-7, with 11 bases identical to TRBD1. The germline V gene encodes CDR1 SGHNT and CDR2 YYREEE (reference sequence). The ends lost 3 bases at V and 5 bases at J; junction bases unmatched: 4. CDR3 size: 14 residues. CDR3 nucleotides: TGTGCCAGCAGCTATGGACAGGGGGCAAACGAGCAGTACTTC. This gives the protein CASSYGQGANEQYF.

The rearrangement links TRBV27 to TRBJ1-1; D gene uncertain. From germline, CDR1 is MNHEY and CDR2 SMNVEV (reference sequence). V gave up 5 bases and J gave up 0 bases, with 7 bases separating them. The CDR3 sequence is 13 residues long. The CDR3 coding sequence is TGTGCCAGCAGTATAACAATGAACACTGAAGCTTTCTTT. It is translated as CASSITMNTEAFF.

The V and J genes are TRBV28 and TRBJ1-1; 12 nucleotides line up with TRBD1. Germline V lookup: CDR1 MDHEN, CDR2 SYDVKM. V was pared by 2 bases and J by 4 bases, with 8 bases of the junction left unmatched. The CDR3 is 17 residues long. CDR3: CASSLLGTGGAVTEAFF. CDR3 nucleotides: TGTGCCAGCAGTTTACTAGGGACAGGGGGCGCGGTCACTGAAGCTTTCTTT.

CDR3 sequence reads: CATSRDLPFRDVLFYGYTF. The CDR3 nucleotides read TGTGCCACCAGCAGAGATCTCCCTTTCCGGGACGTACTATTCTATGGCTACACCTTC. The V and J genes are TRBV15 and TRBJ1-2; D may be TRBD1 (5 bases). V was clipped by 0 bases and J by 4 bases, with 24 bases between them. The CDR3 is 19 residues long. Germline-derived CDR1 and CDR2 are LNHNV and YYDKDF (reference sequence).

The chain is built from TRBV2 and TRBJ1-5; D is possibly TRBD1 (6 bases). The CDR3 has 13 amino acids. Trimming pared 7 bases from V and 9 bases from J, leaving 16 bases between. The V gene's germline CDR1 is SNHLY and CDR2 FYNNEI. CDR3 in amino acids: CASKGTGGGPQHF. CDR3 nucleotides: TGTGCCAGCAAAGGGACTGGGGGCGGGCCCCAGCATTTT.